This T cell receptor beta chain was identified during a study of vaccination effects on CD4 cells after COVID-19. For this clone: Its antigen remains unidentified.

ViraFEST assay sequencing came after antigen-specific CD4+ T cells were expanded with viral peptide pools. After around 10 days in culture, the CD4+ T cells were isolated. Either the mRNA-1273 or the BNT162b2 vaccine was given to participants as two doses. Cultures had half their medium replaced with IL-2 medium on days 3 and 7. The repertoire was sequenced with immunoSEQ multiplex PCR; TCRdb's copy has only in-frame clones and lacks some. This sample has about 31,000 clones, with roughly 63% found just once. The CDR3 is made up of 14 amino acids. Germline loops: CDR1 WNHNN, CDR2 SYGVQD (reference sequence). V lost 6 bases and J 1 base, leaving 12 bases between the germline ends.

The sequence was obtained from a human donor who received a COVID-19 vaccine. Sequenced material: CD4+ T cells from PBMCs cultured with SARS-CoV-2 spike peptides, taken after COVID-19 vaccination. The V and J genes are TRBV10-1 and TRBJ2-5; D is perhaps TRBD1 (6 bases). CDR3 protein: CASSSGDSQETQYF. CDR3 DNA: TGCGCCAGCAGCTCAGGGGATTCCCAAGAGACCCAGTACTTC.